The clone carrying this T cell receptor beta chain was detected a few times. Its antigen is currently unknown. CDR3 size: 13 residues. Germline V gives CDR1 LGHDT, CDR2 YNNKEL (reference sequence). V was pared by 4 bases and J by 5 bases, with 11 bases between. This sample is drawn from a study of T cells after yellow fever vaccination. Study in general: In the case of low-cell-number fractions, SMART-Seq v4 Ultra Low Input was used for preparation.

TCRdb re-derived calls from the 5' RACE reads in MiXCR, one entry per CDR3 protein. The table includes around 500,000 distinct CDR3 sequences, around a fifth detected once. Study-wide results and limits: The secondary T-cell response peaked on day 5, not day 15, but was weaker.

Sequencing used PBMCs, obtained 20 to 25 days after the first yellow fever vaccination. The J gene is TRBJ2-5, the V gene TRBV3-1; D gene uncertain. This TCR derives from a man aged 18 to 29 who received the YFV17D yellow fever vaccine. The DNA of the CDR3 is TGTGCCAGCAGCCTCCAAACCGGCGAGACCCAGTACTTC. It specifies CASSLQTGETQYF.